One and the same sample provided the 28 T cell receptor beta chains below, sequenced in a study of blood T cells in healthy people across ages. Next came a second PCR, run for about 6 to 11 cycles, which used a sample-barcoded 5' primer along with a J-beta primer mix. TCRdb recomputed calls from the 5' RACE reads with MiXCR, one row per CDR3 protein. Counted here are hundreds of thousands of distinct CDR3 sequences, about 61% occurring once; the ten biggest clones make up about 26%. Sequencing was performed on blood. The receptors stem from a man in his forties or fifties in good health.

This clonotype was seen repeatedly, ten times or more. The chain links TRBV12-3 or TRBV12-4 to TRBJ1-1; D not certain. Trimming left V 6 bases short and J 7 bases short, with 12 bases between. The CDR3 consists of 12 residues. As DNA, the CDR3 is TGTGCCAGCAGCCCCGCGGGGAATGAAGCTTTCTTT. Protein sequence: CASSPAGNEAFF.

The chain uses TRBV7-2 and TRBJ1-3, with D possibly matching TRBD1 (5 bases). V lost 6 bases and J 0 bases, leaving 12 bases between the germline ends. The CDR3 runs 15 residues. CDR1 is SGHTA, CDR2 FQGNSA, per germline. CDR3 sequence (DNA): TGTGCCAGCAGTCGATGGACAACCTCTGGAAACACCATATATTTT. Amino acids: CASSRWTTSGNTIYF.

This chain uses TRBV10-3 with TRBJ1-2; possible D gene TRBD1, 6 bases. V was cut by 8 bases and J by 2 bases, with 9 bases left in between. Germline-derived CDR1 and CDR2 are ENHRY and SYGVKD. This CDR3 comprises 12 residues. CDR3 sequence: CAIAGQNYGYTF. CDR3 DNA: TGTGCCATCGCTGGACAGAACTATGGCTACACCTTC.

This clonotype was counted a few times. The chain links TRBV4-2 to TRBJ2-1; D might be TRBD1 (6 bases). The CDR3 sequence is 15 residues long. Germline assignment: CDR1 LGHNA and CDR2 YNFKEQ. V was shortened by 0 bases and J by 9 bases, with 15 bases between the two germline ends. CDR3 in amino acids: CASSQDGGRTGEQFF. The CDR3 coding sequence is TGTGCCAGCAGCCAAGATGGGGGCAGGACGGGTGAGCAGTTCTTC.

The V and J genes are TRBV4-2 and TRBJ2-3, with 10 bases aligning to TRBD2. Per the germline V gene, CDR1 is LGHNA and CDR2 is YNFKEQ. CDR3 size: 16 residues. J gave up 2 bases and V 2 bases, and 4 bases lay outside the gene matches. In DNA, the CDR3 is TGTGCCAGCAGCCAACGACTAGCGGGCAACACAGATACGCAGTATTTT. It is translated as CASSQRLAGNTDTQYF.

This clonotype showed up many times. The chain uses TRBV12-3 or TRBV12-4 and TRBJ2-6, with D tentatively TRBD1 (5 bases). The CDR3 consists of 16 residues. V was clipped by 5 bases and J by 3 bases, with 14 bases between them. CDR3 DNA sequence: TGTGCCAGCAGTAACCCTACAGGAAATGGGGCCAACGTCCTGACTTTC. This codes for CASSNPTGNGANVLTF.

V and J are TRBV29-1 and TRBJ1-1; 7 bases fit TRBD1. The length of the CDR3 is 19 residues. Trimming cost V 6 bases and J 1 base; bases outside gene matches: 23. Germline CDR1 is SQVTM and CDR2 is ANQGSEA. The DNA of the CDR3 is TGCAGCGTGTGCTTCGAGGATATCTTTATAAGGGGGCGGAACACTGAAGCTTTCTTT. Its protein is CSVCFEDIFIRGRNTEAFF.

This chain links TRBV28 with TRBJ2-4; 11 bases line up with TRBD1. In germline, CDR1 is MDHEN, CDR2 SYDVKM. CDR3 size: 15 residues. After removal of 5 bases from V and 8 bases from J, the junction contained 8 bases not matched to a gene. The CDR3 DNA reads TGTGCCAGCAGTGCCGCCGGACAGGGGGCTGACATTCAGTACTTC. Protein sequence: CASSAAGQGADIQYF.

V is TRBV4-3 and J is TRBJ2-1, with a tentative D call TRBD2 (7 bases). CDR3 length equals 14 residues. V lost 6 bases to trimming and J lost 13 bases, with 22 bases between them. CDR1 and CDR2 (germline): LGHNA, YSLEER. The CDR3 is CASRLGRGQETQFF. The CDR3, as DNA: TGCGCCAGCAGGCTAGGGCGGGGGCAGGAGACCCAGTTCTTC.

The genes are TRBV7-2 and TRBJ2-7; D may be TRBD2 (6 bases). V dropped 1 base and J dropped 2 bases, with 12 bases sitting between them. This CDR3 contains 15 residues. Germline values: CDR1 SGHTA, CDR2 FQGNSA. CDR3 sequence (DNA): TGTGCCAGCAGCTTAGAAGGCGGGACGACCTACGAGCAGTACTTC. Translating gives CASSLEGGTTYEQYF.

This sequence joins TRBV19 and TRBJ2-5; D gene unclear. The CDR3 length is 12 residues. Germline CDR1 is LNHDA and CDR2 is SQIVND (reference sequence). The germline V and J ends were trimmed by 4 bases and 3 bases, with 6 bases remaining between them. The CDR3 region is CASSKNEETQYF. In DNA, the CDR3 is TGTGCCAGTAGTAAAAACGAAGAGACCCAGTACTTC.

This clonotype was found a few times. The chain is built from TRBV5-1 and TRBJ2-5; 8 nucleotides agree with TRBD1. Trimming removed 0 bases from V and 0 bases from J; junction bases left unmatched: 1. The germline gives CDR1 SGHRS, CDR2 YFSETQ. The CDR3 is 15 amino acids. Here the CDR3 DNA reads TGCGCCAGCAGCTTGGGGGACAGGAACCAAGAGACCCAGTACTTC. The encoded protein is CASSLGDRNQETQYF.

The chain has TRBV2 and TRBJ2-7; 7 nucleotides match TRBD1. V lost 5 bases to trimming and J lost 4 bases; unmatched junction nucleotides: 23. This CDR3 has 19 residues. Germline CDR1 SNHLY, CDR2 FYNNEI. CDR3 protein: CASSRGGQAVSSYRYEQYF. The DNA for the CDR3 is TGTGCCAGCAGTCGGGGCGGACAGGCGGTTAGTAGCTACCGGTACGAGCAGTACTTC.

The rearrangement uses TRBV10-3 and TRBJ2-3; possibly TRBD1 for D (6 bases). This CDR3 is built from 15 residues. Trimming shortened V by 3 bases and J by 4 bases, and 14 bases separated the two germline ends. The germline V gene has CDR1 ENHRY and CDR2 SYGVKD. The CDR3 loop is CAISDYRESPDTQYF. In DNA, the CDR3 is TGTGCCATCAGTGATTACAGGGAGAGTCCAGATACGCAGTATTTT.

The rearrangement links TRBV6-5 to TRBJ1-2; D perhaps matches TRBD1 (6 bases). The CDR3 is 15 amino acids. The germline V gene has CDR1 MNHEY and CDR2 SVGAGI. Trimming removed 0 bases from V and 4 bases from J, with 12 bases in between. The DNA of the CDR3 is TGTGCCAGCAGTTACTCGAACAGGGAGGGCTATGGCTACACCTTC. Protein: CASSYSNREGYGYTF.

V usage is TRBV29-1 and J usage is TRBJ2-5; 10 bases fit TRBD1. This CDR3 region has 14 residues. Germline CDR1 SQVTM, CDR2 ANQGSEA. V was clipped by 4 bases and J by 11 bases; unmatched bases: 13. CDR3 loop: CSVAGTGVYNEQYF. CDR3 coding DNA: TGCAGCGTTGCCGGGACAGGGGTCTACAATGAGCAGTACTTC.

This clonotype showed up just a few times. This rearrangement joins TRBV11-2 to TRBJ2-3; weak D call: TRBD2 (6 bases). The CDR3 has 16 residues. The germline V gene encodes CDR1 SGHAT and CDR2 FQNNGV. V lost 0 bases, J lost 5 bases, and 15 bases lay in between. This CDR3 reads CASSLDSGGFGDTQYF. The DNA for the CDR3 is TGTGCCAGCAGCTTAGATTCAGGAGGGTTTGGAGATACGCAGTATTTT.

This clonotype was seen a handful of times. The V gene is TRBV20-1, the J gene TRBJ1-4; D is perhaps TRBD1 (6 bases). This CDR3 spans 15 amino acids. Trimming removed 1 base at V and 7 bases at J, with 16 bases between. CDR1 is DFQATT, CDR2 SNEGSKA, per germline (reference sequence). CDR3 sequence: CSARGGTTKSEKLFF. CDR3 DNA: TGCAGTGCTAGAGGGGGGACAACAAAATCTGAAAAACTGTTTTTT.

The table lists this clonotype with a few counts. CDR3 bases: TGCAGTGCTAGAGATCCTAGCGGGAGCCCTCGGGCCGAGCAGTACTTC. This translates into CSARDPSGSPRAEQYF. The chain joins TRBV20-1 to TRBJ2-7; 10 bases are shared with TRBD2. The CDR3 is made up of 16 amino acids. Germline loops: CDR1 DFQATT, CDR2 SNEGSKA (reference sequence). The V gene end was trimmed by 0 bases and the J gene end by 6 bases; junction bases not matched to a gene: 11.

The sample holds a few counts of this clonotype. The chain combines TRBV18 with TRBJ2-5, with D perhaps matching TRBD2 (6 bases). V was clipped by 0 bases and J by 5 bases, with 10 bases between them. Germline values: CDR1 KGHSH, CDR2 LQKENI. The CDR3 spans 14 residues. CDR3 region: CASSPPGGGETQYF. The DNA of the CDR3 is TGTGCCAGCTCACCACCGGGCGGAGGGGAGACCCAGTACTTC.

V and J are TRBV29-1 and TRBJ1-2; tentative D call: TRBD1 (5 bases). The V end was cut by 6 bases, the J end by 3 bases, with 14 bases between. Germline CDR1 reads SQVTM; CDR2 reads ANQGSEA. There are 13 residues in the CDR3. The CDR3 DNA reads TGCAGCGTACTACTCACAGGCGACTATGGCTACACCTTC. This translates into CSVLLTGDYGYTF.

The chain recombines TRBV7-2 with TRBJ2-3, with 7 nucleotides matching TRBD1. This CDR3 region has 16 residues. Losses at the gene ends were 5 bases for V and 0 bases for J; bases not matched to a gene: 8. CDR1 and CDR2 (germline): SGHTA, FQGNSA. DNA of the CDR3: TGTGCCAGCAGCATAAGGGACAGACCTAGCACAGATACGCAGTATTTT. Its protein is CASSIRDRPSTDTQYF.

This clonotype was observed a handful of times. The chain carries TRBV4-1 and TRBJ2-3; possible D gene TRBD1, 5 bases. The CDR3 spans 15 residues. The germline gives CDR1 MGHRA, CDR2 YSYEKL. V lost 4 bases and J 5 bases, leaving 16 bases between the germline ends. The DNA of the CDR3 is TGCGCCAGCAGCCTCCTACTTGGGGCTGGAGATACGCAGTATTTT. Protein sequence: CASSLLLGAGDTQYF.

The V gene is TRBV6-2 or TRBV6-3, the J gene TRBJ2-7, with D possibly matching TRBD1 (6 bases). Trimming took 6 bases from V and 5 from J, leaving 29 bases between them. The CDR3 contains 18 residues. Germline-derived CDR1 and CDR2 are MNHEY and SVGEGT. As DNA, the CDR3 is TGTGCCAGCAGGCCTGAAATGGGCAGGGGATCTCCACGGGACGAGCAGTACTTC. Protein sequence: CASRPEMGRGSPRDEQYF.

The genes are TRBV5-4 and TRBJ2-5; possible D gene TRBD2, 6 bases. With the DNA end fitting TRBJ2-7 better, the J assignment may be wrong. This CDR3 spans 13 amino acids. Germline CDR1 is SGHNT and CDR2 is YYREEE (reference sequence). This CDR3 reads CASSWGLGGEQYF. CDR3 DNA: TGTGCCAGCAGCTGGGGACTGGGGGGCGAGCAGTACTTC.

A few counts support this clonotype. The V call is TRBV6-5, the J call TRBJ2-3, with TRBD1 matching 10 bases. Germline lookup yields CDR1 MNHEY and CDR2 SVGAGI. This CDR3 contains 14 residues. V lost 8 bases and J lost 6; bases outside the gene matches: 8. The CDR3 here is CASRPRQGADTQYF. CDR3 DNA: TGTGCCAGCCGGCCTAGACAGGGGGCGGATACGCAGTATTTT.

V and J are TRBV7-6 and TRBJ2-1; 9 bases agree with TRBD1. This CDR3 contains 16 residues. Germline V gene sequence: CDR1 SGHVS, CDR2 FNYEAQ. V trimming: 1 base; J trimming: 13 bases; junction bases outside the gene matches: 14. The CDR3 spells CASSLVGTGRTETQFF. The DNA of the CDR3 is TGTGCCAGCAGCTTAGTTGGGACAGGGAGGACAGAGACCCAGTTCTTC.

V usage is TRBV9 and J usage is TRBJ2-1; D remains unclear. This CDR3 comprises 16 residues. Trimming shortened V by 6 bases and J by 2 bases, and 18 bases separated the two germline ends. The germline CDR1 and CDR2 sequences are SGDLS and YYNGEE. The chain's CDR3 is CASTIGSFPPYNEQFF. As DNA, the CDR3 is TGTGCCAGCACGATCGGTAGCTTCCCCCCCTACAATGAGCAGTTCTTC. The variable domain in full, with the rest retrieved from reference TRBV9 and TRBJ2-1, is DSGVTQTPKHLITATGQRVTLRCSPRSGDLSVYWYQQSLDQGLQFLIQYYNGEERAKGNILERFSAQQFPDLHSELNLSSLELGDSALYFCASTIGSFPPYNEQFFGPGTRLTVL.